The T cell receptor (beta chain) described here comes from a study of T cells in Graves' hyperthyroidism and ophthalmopathy. The study based diagnoses on clinical symptoms, serum thyroxine and TRAb, thyroid ultrasound and orbital computed tomography. The PBMCs had their origin in 10 ml of fresh peripheral blood. Germline CDR1 is SGDLS and CDR2 is YYNGEE. Trimming took 2 bases from V and 3 from J, leaving 11 bases between them. The length of the CDR3 is 14 residues. It was RNA transcripts that yielded the amplified TCR beta CDR3 regions. Primed by the HTBI set, a first-round RT-PCR was run on the TCR CDR3. TCRdb redid the calling of the multiplex PCR reads with MiXCR, one entry per CDR3 protein. The repertoire holds around 300,000 distinct CDR3 sequences, approximately 20% seen once, with over 55% in the top ten.

Sequencing was carried out using blood. The sequence was obtained from a man under 40 with Graves' ophthalmopathy. The chain uses TRBV9 and TRBJ2-5, with D uncertain. CDR3 coding DNA: TGTGCCAGCAGCGTGTCCCCTACTAAAGAGACCCAGTACTTC. Translating it yields CASSVSPTKETQYF. The full variable domain, rest sourced from reference TRBV9 and TRBJ2-5, is DSGVTQTPKHLITATGQRVTLRCSPRSGDLSVYWYQQSLDQGLQFLIQYYNGEERAKGNILERFSAQQFPDLHSELNLSSLELGDSALYFCASSVSPTKETQYFGPGTRLLVL.